This T cell receptor (beta chain) was identified during a study of beta chain features in type 1 diabetes. Naive, central memory, regulatory and stem cell-like memory cells within the CD4+ compartment were sorted using CD45RO/CCR7/CD25/CD127/CD95/CD27. Purity exceeding 98% was reached by all sorted populations. Study-wide points: Patients and controls would be equally affected if PCR favored shorter templates.

Remarks on this clone: Its antigen is unidentified.

The study reverse transcribed the entire isolated RNA, so it sequenced expressed TCRB transcripts. The repertoire was sequenced with immunoSEQ multiplex PCR; TCRdb's copy has only in-frame clones and lacks some. The sample consists of roughly 290,000 clones, 7% to 9% of them appearing once. Trimming shortened V by 5 bases and J by 4 bases, and 11 bases separated the two germline ends. This CDR3 comprises 13 residues. Germline V CDR1 and CDR2: SGHRS, YFSETQ. The sample taken for sequencing was central memory CD4+ T cells from blood. The chain employs TRBV5-1 and TRBJ2-3; D is unresolved. This clonotype was obtained from a woman between 18 and 29 years old in good health. This CDR3 reads CASRLTASDTQYF. In DNA form, the CDR3 reads TGCGCCAGCAGGCTTACAGCTTCAGATACGCAGTATTTT.